The 9 T cell receptor beta chains given below trace back to one sample, sequenced in a study of OX40 agonist ivuxolimab in advanced cancers. Profiling relied on immunoSEQ multiplex PCR, and the TCRdb table lists in-frame clones only, not all of them. The sample lists over 100,000 clones; 90% to 95% were seen once. The specimen was CD4+ or CD8+ T cells sorted from blood, collected in a trial of the OX40 agonist ivuxolimab. These receptors were collected from an adult with an advanced solid tumor such as melanoma, head and neck, liver or kidney cancer.

The chain employs TRBV6-5 and TRBJ2-7; no definite D call. Germline V lookup: CDR1 MNHEY, CDR2 SVGAGI. The CDR3 is 12 residues long. V shed 0 bases and J shed 2 bases, with 2 bases lying between them. The CDR3 DNA sequence: TGTGCCAGCAGTTACTCTGCCTACGAGCAGTACTTC. It encodes CASSYSAYEQYF.

The V call is TRBV28, the J call TRBJ2-3; D gene ambiguous. Germline V gene lookup returns CDR1 MDHEN and CDR2 SYDVKM. The CDR3 is 14 residues long. Trimming pared 6 bases from V and 2 bases from J, leaving 12 bases between. The CDR3 here is CASSQLTPTDTQYF. The DNA for the CDR3 is TGTGCCAGCAGCCAACTAACCCCCACAGATACGCAGTATTTT.

The CDR3 sequence: CASRKQGNQPQHF. The CDR3 region has the DNA TGTGCCAGCAGAAAACAGGGAAATCAGCCCCAGCATTTT. V usage is TRBV28 and J usage is TRBJ1-5; TRBD1 is a possible D gene (6 bases). The V gene lost 6 bases and the J gene lost 4 bases, with 10 bases spanning the gap. There are 13 residues in the CDR3. The germline V gene has CDR1 MDHEN and CDR2 SYDVKM.

This chain's CDR3 is CASSPGTGGLVTEAFF. DNA of the CDR3: TGTGCCAGCTCACCAGGGACAGGGGGCCTGGTCACTGAAGCTTTCTTT. The J gene is TRBJ1-1, the V gene TRBV18; TRBD1 agrees at 12 bases. Unmatched junction bases numbered 5, after V lost 2 bases and J lost 4 bases. CDR3 length: 16 residues. Germline CDR1 KGHSH, CDR2 LQKENI.

The chain has TRBV6-6 and TRBJ2-3, with D perhaps matching TRBD2 (6 bases). Germline CDR1 and CDR2: MNHNY and SVGAGI (reference sequence). This CDR3 region has 16 residues. Trimming took 6 bases from V and 2 from J, leaving 18 bases between them. The CDR3 loop is CASRGLVGGPTDTQYF. The CDR3 nucleotides read TGTGCCAGCAGGGGGTTGGTGGGAGGACCCACAGATACGCAGTATTTT.

This clone was detected once. The chain employs TRBV2 and TRBJ1-1; D is unclear. This CDR3 comprises 14 residues. Trimming took off 2 bases at V and 0 bases at J, with 7 bases between the two ends. The germline V gene encodes CDR1 SNHLY and CDR2 FYNNEI. CDR3 residues: CASSETRMNTEAFF. DNA for the CDR3: TGTGCCAGCAGTGAAACTCGGATGAACACTGAAGCTTTCTTT.

This chain joins TRBV2 and TRBJ1-2, with D maybe TRBD1 (5 bases). Per the germline V gene, CDR1 is SNHLY and CDR2 is FYNNEI. Trimming pared 3 bases from V and 4 bases from J, leaving 18 bases between. This CDR3 contains 16 residues. The CDR3 nucleotides read TGTGCCAGCAGTGACGCTGGCGGCAGGGTCCCCTATGGCTACACCTTC. It is translated as CASSDAGGRVPYGYTF.

The V call is TRBV6-6, the J call TRBJ1-1; 7 bases align to TRBD1. This CDR3 has 14 amino acids. J gave up 3 bases and V 4 bases, and 5 bases lay outside the gene matches. Germline loops: CDR1 MNHNY, CDR2 SVGAGI (reference sequence). The CDR3 DNA reads as TGTGCCAGCAGTTTTACAGGGGTCTACACTGAAGCTTTCTTT. Translation: CASSFTGVYTEAFF.

This clone has a handful of counts. This chain uses TRBV5-6 with TRBJ1-1; 9 bases agree with TRBD1. The CDR3 totals 19 residues. Germline CDR1 SGHDT, CDR2 YYEEEE. With 4 bases clipped from V and 1 base from J, the junction kept 17 bases outside the gene matches. The CDR3 loop is CASSRGTGWPGASNTEAFF. In nucleotides, the CDR3 is TGTGCCAGCAGCCGCGGGACAGGGTGGCCGGGAGCTTCGAACACTGAAGCTTTCTTT.